The 32 T cell receptor beta chains presented below share a single source sample, sequenced in a study of T cell repertoires in cytomegalovirus infection (dated by TCRdb to between 2019 and 2020). Sequenced on an Illumina HiSeq 1500. Clones were called with MiXCR by TCRdb after fastp trimmed the public reads at Q25, and only in-frame beta chains were retained. Rows merge per CDR3 protein into single entries with the most common DNA and genes. This sample lists 150,000 to 200,000 distinct CDR3 sequences; 13% to 15% were detected once. The ten largest clonotypes hold about a quarter of the sample. Sequenced material: PBMCs. Receptor source: a human donor in good health (CMV status not recorded). Some clones in this sample may be carry-over from other donors' samples.

This clonotype came up a few times. V usage is TRBV24-1 and J usage is TRBJ2-1, with 7 bases lining up with TRBD1. Per the germline V gene, CDR1 is KGHDR and CDR2 is SFDVKD. J lost 2 bases, V lost 4 bases, and 7 bases had no gene match. The CDR3 spans 16 residues. Here the CDR3 DNA reads TGTGCCACCAGTGACCCCCAAGGGGGCCCCTACAATGAGCAGTTCTTC. It codes for CATSDPQGGPYNEQFF.

This clonotype was seen only a few times. V and J are TRBV7-9 and TRBJ2-1, with D unclear. Trimming left V 3 bases short and J 6 bases short, with 9 bases between. Germline assignment: CDR1 SEHNR and CDR2 FQNEAQ (reference sequence). This CDR3 is 13 amino acids long. The CDR3 nucleotides read TGTGCCAGCAGCTTCGGGTTCCCCAATGAGCAGTTCTTC. It translates to CASSFGFPNEQFF.

This clonotype came up a few times. V and J are TRBV29-1 and TRBJ2-5; TRBD1 agrees at 7 bases. CDR3 length equals 13 residues. The ends lost 7 bases at V and 2 bases at J; junction bases unmatched: 7. In germline, CDR1 is SQVTM, CDR2 ANQGSEA. This chain's CDR3 is CSALGQAQETQYF. The CDR3, as DNA: TGCAGCGCTCTTGGACAGGCGCAAGAGACCCAGTACTTC.

In its sample, this clonotype was seen many times. V gene TRBV28 combines with J gene TRBJ2-2; 8 nucleotides match TRBD1. The CDR3 length is 14 residues. J was trimmed by 7 bases and V by 7 bases; bases with no gene match: 8. Per germline, CDR1 MDHEN and CDR2 SYDVKM. This CDR3 is CASIGGTGRGELFF. CDR3 DNA sequence: TGTGCCAGCATTGGCGGGACAGGCCGCGGGGAGCTGTTTTTT.

J is TRBJ2-1 and V is TRBV6-1, with D tentatively TRBD2 (7 bases). CDR3 length equals 15 residues. CDR1 and CDR2 from the germline V gene are MNHNS and SASEGT. Trimming cost V 7 bases and J 5 bases, with 18 bases left between them. The CDR3 is CASIEWGGRDNEQFF. The CDR3 bases are TGTGCCAGCATCGAATGGGGGGGCAGGGACAATGAGCAGTTCTTC.

The chain has TRBV5-6 and TRBJ2-1, with 7 bases lining up with TRBD2. The CDR3 covers 13 residues. Germline V CDR1 and CDR2: SGHDT, YYEEEE. The V and J ends lost 0 bases and 8 bases, in that order; junction bases with no gene match: 2. The CDR3 reads CASSLGGGDEQFF. CDR3 nucleotide sequence: TGTGCCAGCAGCTTGGGGGGGGGTGATGAGCAGTTCTTC.

The chain joins TRBV10-2 to TRBJ2-7; D unclear. Germline loops: CDR1 WSHSY, CDR2 SAAADI. V gave up 4 bases and J gave up 7 bases, with 11 bases separating them. This CDR3 is built from 12 residues. CDR3 sequence reads: CASSVVGMEQYF. In nucleotides, the CDR3 is TGCGCCAGCAGTGTGGTGGGGATGGAGCAGTACTTC.

This chain links TRBV12-3 or TRBV12-4 with TRBJ2-1; D tentatively fits TRBD1 or TRBD2 (6 bases each). The length of the CDR3 is 15 residues. Trimming stripped 3 bases from V and 0 bases from J, with 9 bases between. CDR3 in DNA: TGTGCCAGCAGTTTTGGGGGGCCCTCCTACAATGAGCAGTTCTTC. It specifies CASSFGGPSYNEQFF.

The V gene is TRBV7-6, the J gene TRBJ2-1; D remains unclear. Trimming took off 5 bases at V and 8 bases at J, with 10 bases between the two ends. This CDR3 has 12 residues. Germline V CDR1 and CDR2: SGHVS, FNYEAQ. Written as DNA, the CDR3 is TGTGCCAGCAGCCCCGGCTGGGATGAGCAGTTCTTC. Its translation is CASSPGWDEQFF.

The sample holds many counts of this clonotype. The chain joins TRBV7-2 to TRBJ1-1, with 8 bases aligning to TRBD1. J lost 7 bases, V lost 2 bases, and 6 bases had no gene match. CDR1 SGHTA and CDR2 FQGNSA come from the germline V gene. This CDR3 has 14 amino acids. As DNA, the CDR3 is TGTGCCAGCAGCTTACAGGGGGCGATCGATGAAGCTTTCTTT. Protein product: CASSLQGAIDEAFF. The entire variable domain, with the rest obtained from reference TRBV7-2 and TRBJ1-1, is as follows: GAGVSQSPSNKVTEKGKDVELRCDPISGHTALYWYRQSLGQGLEFLIYFQGNSAPDKSGLPSDRFSAERTGGSVSTLTIQRTQQEDSAVYLCASSLQGAIDEAFFGQGTRLTVV.

This clonotype was picked up a small number of times. V is TRBV29-1 and J is TRBJ2-3, with TRBD1 matching over 8 bases. Germline-derived CDR1 and CDR2 are SQVTM and ANQGSEA. J gave up 3 bases and V 5 bases, and 7 bases lay outside the gene matches. This CDR3 is 14 amino acids long. CDR3 nucleotide sequence: TGCAGCGTTCCCCGGACAGGGATAACAGATACGCAGTATTTT. Its translation is CSVPRTGITDTQYF.

The gene calls are TRBV6-1 and TRBJ2-2; no clear D. This CDR3 has 14 residues. V shed 5 bases and J shed 3 bases, with 10 bases lying between them. Germline lookup yields CDR1 MNHNS and CDR2 SASEGT. The CDR3 bases are TGTGCCAGCAGTTTAGGACGGTACACCGGGGAGCTGTTTTTT. It yields the protein CASSLGRYTGELFF.

This clonotype has a count of ten or more. This chain links TRBV7-9 with TRBJ2-7, with TRBD2 matching 10 bases. In germline, CDR1 is SEHNR, CDR2 FQNEAQ (reference sequence). Trimming took 2 bases from V and 7 from J; bases not matched to a gene: 8. The CDR3 is 15 amino acids. DNA of the CDR3: TGTGCCAGCAGCTTAACAACTAGCGGGACCGGAGAGCAGTACTTC. This encodes CASSLTTSGTGEQYF.

This clonotype showed up just a few times. This chain links TRBV7-2 with TRBJ1-4; D unclear. Germline V lookup: CDR1 SGHTA, CDR2 FQGNSA. Trimming removed 5 bases at V and 3 bases at J, with 19 bases between. The CDR3 contains 17 residues. The CDR3 nucleotides are TGTGCCAGCAGCCGGCGGAGGGTTGGGCTCCCTAATGAAAAACTGTTTTTT. Its protein product is CASSRRRVGLPNEKLFF.

The chain has TRBV29-1 and TRBJ1-1; the D gene is possibly TRBD1 (5 bases). Germline V gene lookup returns CDR1 SQVTM and CDR2 ANQGSEA. Trimming cost V 4 bases and J 4 bases, with 13 bases left between them. This CDR3 has 13 amino acids. DNA of the CDR3: TGCAGCGTTGCGGGGCAGACCGCCACTGAAGCTTTCTTT. Translating gives CSVAGQTATEAFF.

At least ten counts were recorded for this clonotype. The chain recombines TRBV14 with TRBJ1-4; D is unresolved. Germline assignment: CDR1 SGHDN and CDR2 FVKESK. This CDR3 is 16 amino acids long. Trimming shortened V by 0 bases and J by 5 bases, and 13 bases separated the two germline ends. CDR3 residues: CASSQEAPRRNEKLFF. In DNA, the CDR3 is TGTGCCAGCAGCCAAGAGGCGCCACGAAGAAATGAAAAACTGTTTTTT.

The rearrangement uses TRBV5-3 and TRBJ1-2; D is unclear. TRBV5-3 is flagged as an ORF with uncertain function. Trimming took 3 bases from V and 0 from J, leaving 21 bases between them. The CDR3 has 18 amino acids. The CDR3 protein is CARSCPRIPRFANYGYTF. The CDR3 nucleotides read TGTGCCAGAAGCTGCCCTAGGATTCCCCGGTTCGCTAACTATGGCTACACCTTC.

This clonotype was seen many times. J is TRBJ2-2 and V is TRBV7-2, with D possibly matching TRBD1 (7 bases). The CDR3 runs to 15 residues. V was cut by 4 bases and J by 6 bases, with 15 bases left in between. CDR1 is SGHTA, CDR2 FQGNSA, per germline. The chain's CDR3 is CASSSGGQSAGELFF. For the CDR3, the DNA is TGTGCCAGCAGCTCCGGGGGACAGTCGGCCGGGGAGCTGTTTTTT.

This clonotype appeared a few times. The V call is TRBV28, the J call TRBJ2-3; 11 nucleotides align to TRBD1. The trim removed 5 bases at V and 1 base at J, leaving 5 bases unmatched. Germline V gives CDR1 MDHEN, CDR2 SYDVKM. This CDR3 spans 16 amino acids. The CDR3 bases are TGTGCCAGCAGTGCGGACAGGGGGCTCGGCACAGATACGCAGTATTTT. Its protein product is CASSADRGLGTDTQYF.

Concerning this clonotype itself: A single base separates this from a much larger clone, so it may be a read error. The V call is TRBV28, the J call TRBJ1-4; D unclear. Per germline, CDR1 MDHEN and CDR2 SYDVKM. Trimming removed 2 bases at V and 1 base at J, with 11 bases between. The CDR3 is made up of 16 amino acids. CDR3 sequence: CASSLRLSVTNEKLFF. The CDR3 nucleotides read TGTGCCAGCAGTTTAAGGCTGTCTGTAACTAATGAAAAACTGTTTTTT.

This clonotype was seen repeatedly, ten times or more. The chain is built from TRBV11-2 and TRBJ2-1, with D possibly matching TRBD1 (6 bases). Trimming pared 5 bases from V and 5 bases from J, leaving 16 bases between. The CDR3 is 15 amino acids. Germline CDR1 SGHAT, CDR2 FQNNGV. The CDR3 loop reads CASSVNGGQNNEQFF. In nucleotides, the CDR3 is TGTGCCAGCAGCGTAAACGGCGGACAGAACAATGAGCAGTTCTTC.

This clonotype was counted ten times or more. The chain is built from TRBV28 and TRBJ1-3, with 7 positions matching TRBD1. Trimming removed 7 bases from V and 0 bases from J; junction bases left unmatched: 9. The CDR3 sequence is 16 residues long. CDR1 and CDR2 from the germline V gene are MDHEN and SYDVKM. CDR3 coding DNA: TGTGCCAGCACCACCCCGGGACAGAGCTCTGGAAACACCATATATTTT. The encoded protein is CASTTPGQSSGNTIYF.

The table lists this clonotype with many counts. The V gene is TRBV7-8, the J gene TRBJ1-5; no firm D call. V dropped 5 bases and J dropped 1 base, with 18 bases sitting between them. From germline, CDR1 is SGHVS and CDR2 FQNEAQ. The CDR3 runs to 17 residues. DNA of the CDR3: TGTGCCAGCAGCCCTCCCCCAAAAGACGGCAGCAATCAGCCCCAGCATTTT. Translation: CASSPPPKDGSNQPQHF.

The CDR3 coding sequence is TGCAGCGTTGGGGGGGGGTCGTGGGATTCACCCCTCCACTTT. Translated, it gives CSVGGGSWDSPLHF. The chain joins TRBV29-1 to TRBJ1-6; tentative D call: TRBD1 (5 bases). In germline, CDR1 is SQVTM, CDR2 ANQGSEA. The V gene lost 4 bases and the J gene lost 8 bases, with 15 bases spanning the gap. The CDR3 is 14 amino acids.

This clonotype appeared many times. The chain is built from TRBV7-2 and TRBJ2-1; 7 bases map to TRBD1. There are 13 residues in the CDR3. With 4 bases clipped from V and 4 bases from J, the junction kept 1 base outside the gene matches. Germline-derived CDR1 and CDR2 are SGHTA and FQGNSA. The CDR3 sequence is CASSSGQYNEQFF. The CDR3 DNA sequence: TGTGCCAGCAGCTCGGGACAGTACAATGAGCAGTTCTTC.

This clonotype was detected only a few times. The chain uses TRBV5-1 and TRBJ1-1; TRBD1 might be the D (5 bases). CDR3 length: 14 residues. Per the germline V gene, CDR1 is SGHRS and CDR2 is YFSETQ. V lost 1 base and J 8 bases, leaving 15 bases between the germline ends. As DNA, the CDR3 is TGCGCCAGCAGCTTGCGGGGCGACTCCGTGGAAGCTTTCTTT. Residues: CASSLRGDSVEAFF. Full variable domain (remainder filled in from reference TRBV5-1 and TRBJ1-1): KAGVTQTPRYLIKTRGQQVTLSCSPISGHRSVSWYQQTPGQGLQFLFEYFSETQRNKGNFPGRFSGRQFSNSRSEMNVSTLELGDSALYLCASSLRGDSVEAFFGQGTRLTVV.

This clonotype was counted many times. The chain couples TRBV6-1 to TRBJ1-1, with D possibly being TRBD1 (5 bases). From germline, CDR1 is MNHNS and CDR2 SASEGT. V dropped 5 bases and J dropped 0 bases, with 16 bases sitting between them. The CDR3 is 16 amino acids. This CDR3 reads CASSFFRQRLNTEAFF. The CDR3 DNA is TGTGCCAGCAGTTTCTTCAGACAGCGTCTGAACACTGAAGCTTTCTTT.

This clonotype has just a few counts. The V gene is TRBV19, the J gene TRBJ2-2; D gene unclear. The V end was cut by 0 bases, the J end by 6 bases, with 8 bases between. The CDR3 covers 14 residues. Germline-derived CDR1 and CDR2 are LNHDA and SQIVND (reference sequence). In nucleotides, the CDR3 is TGTGCCAGTAGTATAGATTATGGGTCCGGGGAGCTGTTTTTT. Translating gives CASSIDYGSGELFF.

This clonotype has a handful of counts. The chain couples TRBV10-3 to TRBJ2-1; D is unclear. The germline V gene has CDR1 ENHRY and CDR2 SYGVKD. Trimming shortened V by 0 bases and J by 2 bases, and 8 bases separated the two germline ends. CDR3 length equals 15 residues. CDR3: CAISESRSPYNEQFF. The CDR3 DNA follows: TGTGCCATCAGTGAGTCCAGGAGTCCCTACAATGAGCAGTTCTTC.

On this clonotype: Lacking the conserved final phenylalanine or tryptophan, this CDR3 likely reflects a read error. V usage is TRBV12-5 and J usage is TRBJ2-3; D is unclear. This CDR3 is built from 15 residues. Trimming stripped 2 bases from V and 2 bases from J, with 11 bases between. CDR1 and CDR2 (germline): LGHNT, FRNRAP. The chain's CDR3 is CASGLLPSATDTQYL. CDR3 DNA sequence: TGTGCTAGTGGTTTGCTCCCGTCAGCCACAGATACGCAGTATCTT.

This clonotype was found many times. The V and J genes are TRBV5-4 and TRBJ1-5; D unclear. Trimming took 4 bases from V and 0 from J, leaving 11 bases between them. CDR1 is SGHNT, CDR2 YYREEE, per germline (reference sequence). This CDR3 has 15 residues. CDR3 DNA sequence: TGTGCCAGCAGCCATGGCCCGGCTAGCAATCAGCCCCAGCATTTT. Translation gives CASSHGPASNQPQHF.

This clonotype was counted a few times. V and J are TRBV7-6 and TRBJ1-1; no reliable D call. Germline V gives CDR1 SGHVS, CDR2 FNYEAQ. Trimming removed 3 bases from V and 6 bases from J, with 8 bases in between. The CDR3 consists of 12 residues. Here the CDR3 DNA reads TGTGCCAGCAGCTTGGCAGATGCTGAAGCTTTCTTT. The encoded protein is CASSLADAEAFF. The entire variable domain, with the rest obtained from reference TRBV7-6 and TRBJ1-1, is as follows: GAGVSQSPRYKVTKRGQDVALRCDPISGHVSLYWYRQALGQGPEFLTYFNYEAQQDKSGLPNDRFSAERPEGSISTLTIQRTEQRDSAMYRCASSLADAEAFFGQGTRLTVV.